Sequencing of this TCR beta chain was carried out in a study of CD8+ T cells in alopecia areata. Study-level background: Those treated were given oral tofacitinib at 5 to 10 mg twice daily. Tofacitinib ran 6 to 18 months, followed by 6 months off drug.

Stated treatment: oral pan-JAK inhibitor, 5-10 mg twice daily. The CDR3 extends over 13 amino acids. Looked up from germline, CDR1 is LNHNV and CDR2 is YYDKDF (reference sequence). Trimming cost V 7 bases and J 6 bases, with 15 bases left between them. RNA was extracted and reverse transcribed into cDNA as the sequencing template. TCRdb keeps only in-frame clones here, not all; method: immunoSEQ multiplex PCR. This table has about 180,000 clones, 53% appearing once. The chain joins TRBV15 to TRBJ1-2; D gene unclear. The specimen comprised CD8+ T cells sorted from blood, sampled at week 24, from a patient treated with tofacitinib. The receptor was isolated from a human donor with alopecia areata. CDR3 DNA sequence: TGTGCCACCAAGTCGGACTCCTACGATGGCTACACCTTC. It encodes CATKSDSYDGYTF.